The 6 T cell receptor beta chains below were found in one sample sequenced in a study of shared clonotypes between healthy human individuals. Method: immunoSEQ multiplex PCR; TCRdb's copy keeps in-frame clones and lacks some. This sample has 450,000 or so clones, with about 74% found just once. The sample comprised PBMCs. The receptor source for this set is a woman between 35 and 50 years old in good health. Some clones in this sample may be carry-over from other donors' samples.

The V and J genes are TRBV18 and TRBJ1-2; 8 bases line up with TRBD1. Germline V gene sequence: CDR1 KGHSH, CDR2 LQKENI. V was pared by 6 bases and J by 2 bases, with 17 bases of the junction left unmatched. This CDR3 is 18 amino acids long. As DNA, the CDR3 is TGTGCCAGCTCTCAGACCCCAGGGGGCCGGGATCTGAACTATGGCTACACCTTC. Its translation is CASSQTPGGRDLNYGYTF.

The chain couples TRBV7-6 to TRBJ2-5, with 11 bases that match TRBD2. The CDR3 consists of 15 residues. Losses at the gene ends were 5 bases for V and 7 bases for J; bases not matched to a gene: 9. Per germline, CDR1 SGHVS and CDR2 FNYEAQ. The CDR3 loop reads CASSVPTSGAGTQYF. CDR3 bases: TGTGCCAGCAGCGTCCCGACTAGCGGGGCGGGGACCCAGTACTTC.

The V call is TRBV4-1, the J call TRBJ2-3, with 8 bases that match TRBD1. With 1 base clipped from V and 2 bases from J, the junction kept 5 bases outside the gene matches. The CDR3 covers 16 residues. Germline V gives CDR1 MGHRA, CDR2 YSYEKL. The CDR3 loop reads CASSQGRTGLTDTQYF. CDR3 nucleotide sequence: TGCGCCAGCAGCCAAGGTCGGACAGGGCTCACAGATACGCAGTATTTT.

Ten or more counts support this clone. The chain carries TRBV7-9 and TRBJ2-1, with 8 positions matching TRBD2. The germline gives CDR1 SEHNR, CDR2 FQNEAQ (reference sequence). V trimming: 5 bases; J trimming: 8 bases; junction bases outside the gene matches: 8. This CDR3 spans 14 amino acids. The CDR3 DNA follows: TGTGCCAGCAGCACTAGCGGACCCAGGGATGAGCAGTTCTTC. The encoded protein is CASSTSGPRDEQFF. Full variable domain (rest looked up from reference TRBV7-9 and TRBJ2-1): DTGVSQNPRHKITKRGQNVTFRCDPISEHNRLYWYRQTLGQGPEFLTYFQNEAQLEKSRLLSDRFSAERPKGSFSTLEIQRTEQGDSAMYLCASSTSGPRDEQFFGPGTRLTVL.

Concerning this clone: This is likely an artifact of a read error, given a far larger clone one base away. The sample has other DNA sequences that encode this CDR3 too. The genes are TRBV9 and TRBJ2-5; 11 bases are shared with TRBD2. Gene TRBJ2-7 matches the end of the DNA better, so the J call may be wrong. The CDR3 runs 14 residues. Per germline, CDR1 SGDLS and CDR2 YYNGEE. The CDR3 loop reads CASSAGTSGYEQYF. For the CDR3, the DNA is TGTGCCAGCAGCGCTGGGACTAGCGGCTACGAGCAGTACTTC.

This clone was detected many times. The gene calls are TRBV12-5 and TRBJ2-5, with D perhaps given as TRBD1 or TRBD2 (5 bases each). The V end was cut by 6 bases, the J end by 5 bases, with 19 bases between. The CDR3 covers 15 residues. Germline lookup yields CDR1 LGHNT and CDR2 FRNRAP. Here the CDR3 DNA reads TGTGCTAGTGGCTTCGGGACGGAGGCCCGGGAGACCCAGTACTTC. This encodes CASGFGTEARETQYF. The complete variable domain, with remaining parts taken from reference TRBV12-5 and TRBJ2-5, reads DARVTQTPRHKVTEMGQEVTMRCQPILGHNTVFWYRQTMMQGLELLAYFRNRAPLDDSGMPKDRFSAEMPDATLATLKIQPSEPRDSAVYFCASGFGTEARETQYFGPGTRLLVL.